This entry lists 15 T cell receptor beta chains sequenced from one sample in a study of CD8+CD57+ T cells in acquired aplastic anemia. Researchers used genomic DNA as the template to profile TCR beta VDJ and CDR3. TCRdb independently ran MiXCR on the reads; one entry per CDR3 protein. The sample consists of about 150,000 distinct CDR3 sequences, about 40% of them appearing once. Sequenced material: sorted CD4+, CD8+, or CD8+CD57+ T cells (not recorded which) from PBMCs. These receptors were taken from a human donor in good health, serving as a control.

In its sample, this clonotype was seen many times. The chain employs TRBV5-6 and TRBJ1-2; D uncertain. The germline V gene has CDR1 SGHDT and CDR2 YYEEEE. CDR3 length: 13 residues. V was pared by 0 bases and J by 4 bases, with 7 bases between. The CDR3 nucleotides read TGTGCCAGCAGCTTGGGCGGCCGCTATGGCTACACCTTC. Encoded protein: CASSLGGRYGYTF.

This chain links TRBV10-3 with TRBJ1-1; D is perhaps TRBD1 (6 bases). The germline gives CDR1 ENHRY, CDR2 SYGVKD. Trimming stripped 7 bases from V and 1 base from J, with 16 bases between. This CDR3 is built from 15 residues. CDR3: CAITQDSYQNTEAFF. As DNA, the CDR3 is TGTGCCATCACCCAGGACAGTTACCAGAACACTGAAGCTTTCTTT.

The rearrangement links TRBV20-1 to TRBJ2-5; perhaps TRBD2 as D (5 bases). CDR1 is DFQATT, CDR2 SNEGSKA, per germline (reference sequence). CDR3 length equals 13 residues. The V end was cut by 3 bases, the J end by 4 bases, with 12 bases between. For the CDR3, the DNA is TGCAGTGCTAGGCCGGTGGCGGGAGAGACCCAGTACTTC. It encodes CSARPVAGETQYF.

The gene calls are TRBV20-1 and TRBJ2-1; D gene ambiguous. The CDR3 length is 11 residues. Germline assignment: CDR1 DFQATT and CDR2 SNEGSKA (reference sequence). Trimming took off 0 bases at V and 9 bases at J, with 6 bases between the two ends. CDR3 DNA sequence: TGCAGTGCTAGAGATTGGCTTGAGCAGTTCTTC. The encoded protein is CSARDWLEQFF.

V gene TRBV25-1 combines with J gene TRBJ1-1; tentative D call: TRBD1 (5 bases). CDR1 and CDR2 (germline): MGHDK, SYGVNS. The germline V and J ends were trimmed by 6 bases and 0 bases, with 11 bases remaining between them. The CDR3 sequence is 14 residues long. CDR3 sequence (DNA): TGTGCCAGCAGCAGGGAGGGGTTGAACACTGAAGCTTTCTTT. It encodes CASSREGLNTEAFF.

This chain joins TRBV4-2 and TRBJ1-3; D may be TRBD1 (5 bases). The germline gives CDR1 LGHNA, CDR2 YNFKEQ. V dropped 0 bases and J dropped 9 bases, with 21 bases sitting between them. The CDR3 covers 17 residues. The CDR3 is CASSQDVSAGPQGTIYF. The CDR3 coding sequence is TGTGCCAGCAGCCAAGACGTTAGCGCGGGCCCGCAGGGCACCATATATTTT.

There are many counts of this clonotype. The genes are TRBV2 and TRBJ1-1; 11 nucleotides align to TRBD1. This CDR3 is built from 15 residues. The ends lost 5 bases at V and 6 bases at J; junction bases unmatched: 8. Germline loops: CDR1 SNHLY, CDR2 FYNNEI. Here the CDR3 DNA reads TGTGCCAGCAGTAGAGAGGGACAGGGGGTCGCTGAAGCTTTCTTT. This encodes CASSREGQGVAEAFF.

The genes are TRBV10-2 and TRBJ2-1; 10 bases match TRBD2. Germline CDR1 and CDR2: WSHSY and SAAADI. The CDR3 extends over 16 amino acids. V dropped 0 bases and J dropped 7; count of bases not matched to a gene: 6. CDR3 DNA: TGCGCCAGCAGTGAGTCCTTAGCGGGGGGTGAGAATGAGCAGTTCTTC. Amino acid sequence: CASSESLAGGENEQFF.

This clonotype was recorded at least ten times. V usage is TRBV27 and J usage is TRBJ2-7; no clear D gene. From germline, CDR1 is MNHEY and CDR2 SMNVEV (reference sequence). Trimming removed 5 bases at V and 0 bases at J, with 14 bases between. The CDR3 covers 15 residues. CDR3 nucleotides: TGTGCCAGCAGTCCTACGGTCCTCTACTCCTACGAGCAGTACTTC. Translating it yields CASSPTVLYSYEQYF.

This clonotype was seen at least ten times. The chain is built from TRBV7-6 and TRBJ1-5, with D possibly being TRBD1 (5 bases). The ends were cut back, 5 bases at V and 4 bases at J, with 12 bases in the middle. Germline CDR1 and CDR2: SGHVS and FNYEAQ. This CDR3 contains 14 residues. The CDR3 bases are TGTGCCAGCAGCGCCAGGGAAGGGAATCAGCCCCAGCATTTT. It encodes CASSAREGNQPQHF.

The sample holds one count of this clonotype. The chain links TRBV11-2 to TRBJ2-7, with TRBD2 matching 7 bases. J gave up 4 bases and V 0 bases, and 9 bases lay outside the gene matches. The CDR3 spans 16 residues. Germline V CDR1 and CDR2: SGHAT, FQNNGV. The CDR3 spells CASSLDALRGLYEQYF. Here the CDR3 DNA reads TGTGCCAGCAGCTTAGATGCTTTGCGGGGGTTGTACGAGCAGTACTTC. Supplemented by reference TRBV11-2 and TRBJ2-7, the full variable domain reads EAGVAQSPRYKIIEKRQSVAFWCNPISGHATLYWYQQILGQGPKLLIQFQNNGVVDDSQLPKDRFSAERLKGVDSTLKIQPAKLEDSAVYLCASSLDALRGLYEQYFGPGTRLTVT.

This clonotype was observed many times. The CDR3 sequence is CASRHPGTWGYTF. The CDR3 DNA is TGTGCCAGCAGACATCCCGGGACATGGGGCTACACCTTC. V is TRBV6-1 and J is TRBJ1-2; possibly TRBD1 for D (6 bases). This CDR3 spans 13 amino acids. Germline values: CDR1 MNHNS, CDR2 SASEGT. The V and J ends lost 6 bases and 8 bases respectively, with 16 bases between them.

V usage is TRBV20-1 and J usage is TRBJ2-7, with D hard to call. The CDR3 runs 13 residues. The germline CDR1 and CDR2 sequences are DFQATT and SNEGSKA (reference sequence). Deletions cut 0 bases from V and 1 base from J, with 7 bases between. The CDR3 nucleotides are TGCAGTGCTAGAGATTCACCATCCTACGAGCAGTACTTC. Its translation: CSARDSPSYEQYF.

This clonotype was counted a single time. This may be a read error: a much more frequent sequence differs by one nucleotide. The V call is TRBV30, the J call TRBJ1-2; maybe TRBD1 (5 bases). The germline V gene encodes CDR1 GTSNPN and CDR2 SVGIG (reference sequence). This CDR3 comprises 11 residues. The CDR3 sequence: CTWQGNYGYTF. DNA of the CDR3: TGTACCTGGCAGGGTAACTATGGCTACACCTTC.

This clonotype was seen repeatedly, ten times or more. The rearrangement uses TRBV12-3 or TRBV12-4 and TRBJ2-7; TRBD2 is a possible D gene (5 bases). Trimming cost V 5 bases and J 5 bases, with 16 bases left between them. CDR3 length: 14 residues. CDR3 nucleotide sequence: TGTGCCAGCAGTGAGCTAGCAGCATCGGACGAGCAGTACTTC. Translation gives CASSELAASDEQYF.